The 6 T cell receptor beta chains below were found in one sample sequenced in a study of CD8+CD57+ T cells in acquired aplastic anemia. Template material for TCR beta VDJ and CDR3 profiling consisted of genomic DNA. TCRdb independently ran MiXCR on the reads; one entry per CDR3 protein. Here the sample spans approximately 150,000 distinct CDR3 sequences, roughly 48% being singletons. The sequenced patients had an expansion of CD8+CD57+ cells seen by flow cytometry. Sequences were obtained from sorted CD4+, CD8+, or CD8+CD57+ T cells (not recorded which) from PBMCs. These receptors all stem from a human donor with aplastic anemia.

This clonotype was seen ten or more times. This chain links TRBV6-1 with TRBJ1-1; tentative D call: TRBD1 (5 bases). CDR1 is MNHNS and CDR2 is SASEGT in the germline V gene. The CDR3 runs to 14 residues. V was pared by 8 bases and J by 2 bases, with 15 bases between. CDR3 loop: CASCLITGNTEAFF. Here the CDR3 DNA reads TGTGCCAGCTGCCTGATTACAGGAAACACTGAAGCTTTCTTT.

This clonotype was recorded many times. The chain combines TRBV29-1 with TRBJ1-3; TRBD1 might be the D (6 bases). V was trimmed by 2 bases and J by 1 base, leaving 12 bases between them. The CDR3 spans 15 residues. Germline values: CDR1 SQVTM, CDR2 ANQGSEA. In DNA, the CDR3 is TGCAGCGTTGAAAACAGGGTTATTTCTGGAAACACCATATATTTT. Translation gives CSVENRVISGNTIYF.

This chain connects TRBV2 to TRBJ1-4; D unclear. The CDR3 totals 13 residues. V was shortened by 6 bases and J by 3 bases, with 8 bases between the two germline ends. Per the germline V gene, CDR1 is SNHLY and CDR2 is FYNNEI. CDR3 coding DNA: TGTGCCAGCAGGACCATACCTAATGAAAAACTGTTTTTT. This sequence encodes CASRTIPNEKLFF.

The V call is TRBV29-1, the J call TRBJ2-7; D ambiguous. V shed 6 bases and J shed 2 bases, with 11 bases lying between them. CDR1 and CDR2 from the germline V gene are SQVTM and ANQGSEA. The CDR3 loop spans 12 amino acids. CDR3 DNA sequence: TGCAGCGTCAACTTGGGTACCTACGAGCAGTACTTC. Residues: CSVNLGTYEQYF.

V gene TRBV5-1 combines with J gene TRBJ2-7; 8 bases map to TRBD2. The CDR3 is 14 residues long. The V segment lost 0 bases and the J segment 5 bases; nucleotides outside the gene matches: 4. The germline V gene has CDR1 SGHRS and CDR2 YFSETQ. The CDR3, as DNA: TGCGCCAGCAGCTTGGCCAGCGGGAGAAACGAGCAGTACTTC. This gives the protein CASSLASGRNEQYF.

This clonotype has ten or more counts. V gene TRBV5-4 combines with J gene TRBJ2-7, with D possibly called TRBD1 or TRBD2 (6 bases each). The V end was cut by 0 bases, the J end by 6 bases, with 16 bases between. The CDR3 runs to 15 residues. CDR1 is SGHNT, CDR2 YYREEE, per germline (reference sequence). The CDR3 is CASSLAGGLGGEQYF. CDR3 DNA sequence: TGTGCCAGCAGCTTGGCCGGGGGCCTCGGCGGCGAGCAGTACTTC.